This T cell receptor (beta chain) originates from a study of blood T cells in healthy people across ages. The use of a sample-barcoded 5' primer and a J-beta primer mix characterized a second PCR of roughly 6 to 11 cycles. TCRdb independently ran MiXCR on the 5' RACE reads; one entry per CDR3 protein. This sample yields roughly 1 million distinct CDR3 sequences, of which less than 25% are seen a single time; around 0.75% belongs to the top ten. The CDR3 loop spans 15 amino acids. J lost 3 bases, V lost 3 bases, and 5 bases had no gene match. Germline lookup yields CDR1 DFQATT and CDR2 SNEGSKA (reference sequence). This clonotype was seen only a few times. Its antigen remains unidentified. Study-wide findings and caveats: Diversity figures derived from one million T cells were judged to underestimate the true value. There was a strong correlation between TCR beta diversity and naive T cell percentage.

The same data also went into a second study, on T cells of mothers and their children. This second study says: Donation came from a few healthy Caucasian mothers together with their six children. There were over 8.5 million TCR beta CDR3 reads from each mother and a few million from each child.

The chain carries TRBV20-1 and TRBJ2-1; 10 nucleotides align to TRBD2. The clonotype comes from a girl between 2 and 10 years old in good health. Material: blood. The CDR3 reads CSARRASGGYNEQFF. DNA for the CDR3: TGCAGTGCTAGGCGGGCTAGCGGGGGCTACAATGAGCAGTTCTTC.